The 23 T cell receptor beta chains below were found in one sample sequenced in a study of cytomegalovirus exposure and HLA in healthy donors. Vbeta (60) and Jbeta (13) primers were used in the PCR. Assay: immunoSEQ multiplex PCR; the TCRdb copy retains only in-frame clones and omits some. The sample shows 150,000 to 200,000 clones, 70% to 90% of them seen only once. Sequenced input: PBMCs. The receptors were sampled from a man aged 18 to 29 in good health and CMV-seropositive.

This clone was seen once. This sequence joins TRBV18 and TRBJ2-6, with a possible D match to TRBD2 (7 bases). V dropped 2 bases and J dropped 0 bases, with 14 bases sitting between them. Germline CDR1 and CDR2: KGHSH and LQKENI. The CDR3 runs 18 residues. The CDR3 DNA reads TGTGCCAGCTCACCAGGGGGGGGGCCCAGCTCTGGGGCCAACGTCCTGACTTTC. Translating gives CASSPGGGPSSGANVLTF.

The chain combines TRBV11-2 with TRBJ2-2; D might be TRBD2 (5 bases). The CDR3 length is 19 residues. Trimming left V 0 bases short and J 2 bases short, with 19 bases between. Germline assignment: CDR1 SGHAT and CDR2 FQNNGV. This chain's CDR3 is CASSLEEALLVLNTGELFF. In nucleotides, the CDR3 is TGTGCCAGCAGCTTAGAGGAAGCCTTACTAGTACTAAACACCGGGGAGCTGTTTTTT.

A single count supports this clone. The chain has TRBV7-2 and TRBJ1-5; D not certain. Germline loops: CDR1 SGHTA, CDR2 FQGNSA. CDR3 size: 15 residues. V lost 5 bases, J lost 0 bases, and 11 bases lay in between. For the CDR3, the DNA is TGTGCCAGCAGCGTTGACTGGAGTAGCAATCAGCCCCAGCATTTT. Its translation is CASSVDWSSNQPQHF.

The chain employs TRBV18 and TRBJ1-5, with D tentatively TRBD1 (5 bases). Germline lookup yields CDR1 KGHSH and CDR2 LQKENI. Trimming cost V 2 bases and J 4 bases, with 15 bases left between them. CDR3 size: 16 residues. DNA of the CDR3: TGTGCCAGCTCACCATCGCCCGGGGGAGGGAATCAGCCCCAGCATTTT. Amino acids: CASSPSPGGGNQPQHF. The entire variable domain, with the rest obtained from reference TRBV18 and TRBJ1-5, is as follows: NAGVMQNPRHLVRRRGQEARLRCSPMKGHSHVYWYRQLPEEGLKFMVYLQKENIIDESGMPKERFSAEFPKEGPSILRIQQVVRGDSAAYFCASSPSPGGGNQPQHFGDGTRLSIL.

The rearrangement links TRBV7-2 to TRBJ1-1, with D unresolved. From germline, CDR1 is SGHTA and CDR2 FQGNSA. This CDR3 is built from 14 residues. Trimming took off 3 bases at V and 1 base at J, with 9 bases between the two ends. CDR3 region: CASSFEIKNTEAFF. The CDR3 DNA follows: TGTGCCAGCAGCTTTGAGATCAAGAACACTGAAGCTTTCTTT.

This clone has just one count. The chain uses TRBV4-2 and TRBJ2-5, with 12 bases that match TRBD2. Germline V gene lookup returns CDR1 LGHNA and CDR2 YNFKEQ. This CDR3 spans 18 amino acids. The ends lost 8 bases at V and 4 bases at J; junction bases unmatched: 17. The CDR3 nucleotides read TGTGCCAGCGGCCTCGCTGCCTCTAGCGGGGGGGCCCCAGAGACCCAGTACTTC. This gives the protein CASGLAASSGGAPETQYF.

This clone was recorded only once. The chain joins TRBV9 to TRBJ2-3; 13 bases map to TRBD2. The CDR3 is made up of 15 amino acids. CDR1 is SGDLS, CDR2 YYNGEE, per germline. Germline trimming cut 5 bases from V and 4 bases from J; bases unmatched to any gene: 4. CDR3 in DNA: TGTGCCAGCAGTACACTAGCGGGGGGGCCAGATACGCAGTATTTT. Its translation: CASSTLAGGPDTQYF.

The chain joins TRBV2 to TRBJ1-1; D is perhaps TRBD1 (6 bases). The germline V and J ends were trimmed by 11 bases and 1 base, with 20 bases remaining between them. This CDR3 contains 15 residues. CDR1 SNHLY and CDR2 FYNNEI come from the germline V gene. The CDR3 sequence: CASRTEPLPNTEAFF. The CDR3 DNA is TGTGCCTCTAGGACAGAGCCTTTGCCGAACACTGAAGCTTTCTTT.

The CDR3 reads CASSRFDRGNTEAFF. The CDR3 coding sequence is TGTGCCAGCAGCCGCTTTGACAGGGGGAACACTGAAGCTTTCTTT. The chain couples TRBV27 to TRBJ1-1; 8 nucleotides align to TRBD1. CDR1 is MNHEY, CDR2 SMNVEV, per germline (reference sequence). The V segment lost 6 bases and the J segment 1 base; nucleotides outside the gene matches: 7. The CDR3 sequence is 15 residues long.

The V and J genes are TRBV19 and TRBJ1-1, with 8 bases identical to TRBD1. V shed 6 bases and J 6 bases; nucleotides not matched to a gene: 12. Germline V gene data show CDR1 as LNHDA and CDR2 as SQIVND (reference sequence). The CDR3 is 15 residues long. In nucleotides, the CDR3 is TGTGCCAGTAGGAGCCTACATGACAGGGGACCTGAAGCTTTCTTT. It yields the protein CASRSLHDRGPEAFF.

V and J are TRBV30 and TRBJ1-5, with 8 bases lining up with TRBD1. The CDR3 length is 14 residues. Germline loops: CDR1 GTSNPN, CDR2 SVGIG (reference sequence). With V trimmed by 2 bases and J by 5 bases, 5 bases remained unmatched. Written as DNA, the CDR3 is TGTGCCTGGAGTATCGCAGGGGGCCATCAGCCCCAGCATTTT. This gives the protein CAWSIAGGHQPQHF.

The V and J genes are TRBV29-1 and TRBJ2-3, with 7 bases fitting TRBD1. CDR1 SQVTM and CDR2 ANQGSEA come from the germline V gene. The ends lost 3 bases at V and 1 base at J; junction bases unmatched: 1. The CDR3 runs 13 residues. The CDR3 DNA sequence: TGCAGCGTTGACGGGACAGGCACAGATACGCAGTATTTT. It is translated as CSVDGTGTDTQYF.

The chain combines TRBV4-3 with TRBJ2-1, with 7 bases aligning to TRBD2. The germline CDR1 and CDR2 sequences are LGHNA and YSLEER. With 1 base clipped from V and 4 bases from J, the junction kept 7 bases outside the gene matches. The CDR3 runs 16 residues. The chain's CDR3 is CASSQVGGKGYNEQFF. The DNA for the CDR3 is TGCGCCAGCAGCCAAGTCGGGGGGAAGGGGTACAATGAGCAGTTCTTC.

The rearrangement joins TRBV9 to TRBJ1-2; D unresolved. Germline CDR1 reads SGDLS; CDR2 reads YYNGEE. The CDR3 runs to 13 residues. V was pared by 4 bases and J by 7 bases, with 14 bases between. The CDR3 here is CASSPDGVGGYTF. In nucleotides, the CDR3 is TGTGCCAGCAGCCCCGACGGGGTGGGTGGCTACACCTTC.

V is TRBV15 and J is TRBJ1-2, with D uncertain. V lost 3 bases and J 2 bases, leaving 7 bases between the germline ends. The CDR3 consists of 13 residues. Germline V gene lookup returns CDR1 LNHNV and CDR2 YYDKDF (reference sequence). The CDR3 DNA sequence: TGTGCCACCAGCAGTCTACAGAACTATGGCTACACCTTC. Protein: CATSSLQNYGYTF. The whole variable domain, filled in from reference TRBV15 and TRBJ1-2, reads DAMVIQNPRYQVTQFGKPVTLSCSQTLNHNVMYWYQQKSSQAPKLLFHYYDKDFNNEADTPDNFQSRRPNTSFCFLDIRSPGLGDTAMYLCATSSLQNYGYTFGSGTRLTVV.

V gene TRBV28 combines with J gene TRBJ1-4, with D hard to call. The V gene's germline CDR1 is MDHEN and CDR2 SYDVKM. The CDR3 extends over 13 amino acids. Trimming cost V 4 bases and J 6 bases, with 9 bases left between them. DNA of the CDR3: TGTGCCAGCAGTTGGTCAGCGGATGAAAAACTGTTTTTT. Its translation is CASSWSADEKLFF.

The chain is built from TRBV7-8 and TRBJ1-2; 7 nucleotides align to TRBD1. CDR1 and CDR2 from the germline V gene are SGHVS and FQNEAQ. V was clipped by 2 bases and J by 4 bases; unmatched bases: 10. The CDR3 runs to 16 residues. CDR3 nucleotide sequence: TGTGCCAGCAGCTTATACAAGGGGGCCGTCGGCTATGGCTACACCTTC. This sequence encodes CASSLYKGAVGYGYTF.

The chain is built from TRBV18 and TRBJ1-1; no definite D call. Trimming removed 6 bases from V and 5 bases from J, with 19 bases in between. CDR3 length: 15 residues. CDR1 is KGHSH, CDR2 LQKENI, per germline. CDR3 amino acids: CASSPWTGGGTEAFF. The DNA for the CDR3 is TGTGCCAGCTCCCCCTGGACCGGTGGCGGGACTGAAGCTTTCTTT.

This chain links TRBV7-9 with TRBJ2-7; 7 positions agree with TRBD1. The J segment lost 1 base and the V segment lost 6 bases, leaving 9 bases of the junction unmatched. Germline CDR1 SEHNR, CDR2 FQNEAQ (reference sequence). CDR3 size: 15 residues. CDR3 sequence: CASSYRQGTSYEQYF. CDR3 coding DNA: TGTGCCAGCAGTTATCGACAGGGCACATCCTACGAGCAGTACTTC. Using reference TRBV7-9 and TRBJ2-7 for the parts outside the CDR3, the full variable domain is DTGVSQNPRHKITKRGQNVTFRCDPISEHNRLYWYRQTLGQGPEFLTYFQNEAQLEKSRLLSDRFSAERPKGSFSTLEIQRTEQGDSAMYLCASSYRQGTSYEQYFGPGTRLTVT.

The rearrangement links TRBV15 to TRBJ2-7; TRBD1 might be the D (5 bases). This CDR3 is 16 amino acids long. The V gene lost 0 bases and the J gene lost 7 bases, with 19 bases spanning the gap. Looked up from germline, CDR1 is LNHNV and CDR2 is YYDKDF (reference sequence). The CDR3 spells CATSREGADVFYEQYF. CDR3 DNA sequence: TGTGCCACCAGCAGAGAAGGGGCAGATGTATTCTATGAGCAGTACTTC. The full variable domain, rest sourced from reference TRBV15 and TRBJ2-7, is DAMVIQNPRYQVTQFGKPVTLSCSQTLNHNVMYWYQQKSSQAPKLLFHYYDKDFNNEADTPDNFQSRRPNTSFCFLDIRSPGLGDTAMYLCATSREGADVFYEQYFGPGTRLTVT.

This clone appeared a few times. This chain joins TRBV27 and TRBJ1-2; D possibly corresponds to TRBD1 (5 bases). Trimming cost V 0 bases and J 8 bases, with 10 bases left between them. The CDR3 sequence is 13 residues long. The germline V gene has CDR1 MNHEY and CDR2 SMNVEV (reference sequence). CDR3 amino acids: CASSLSRTTGYTF. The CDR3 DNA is TGTGCCAGCAGTTTATCCCGGACAACCGGCTACACCTTC.

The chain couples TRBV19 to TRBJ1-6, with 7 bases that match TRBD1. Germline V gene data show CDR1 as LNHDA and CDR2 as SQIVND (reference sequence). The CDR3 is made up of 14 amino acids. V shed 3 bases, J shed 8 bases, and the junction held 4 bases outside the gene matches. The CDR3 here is CASSMGQWDSPLHF. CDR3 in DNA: TGTGCCAGTAGTATGGGACAGTGGGATTCACCCCTCCACTTT.

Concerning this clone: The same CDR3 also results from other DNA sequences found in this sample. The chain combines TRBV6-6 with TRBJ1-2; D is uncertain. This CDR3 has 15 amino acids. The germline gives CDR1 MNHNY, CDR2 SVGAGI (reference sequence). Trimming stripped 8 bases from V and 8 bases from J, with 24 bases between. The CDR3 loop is CASAGSKREGGGYTF. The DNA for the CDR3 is TGTGCCAGCGCCGGCTCGAAGCGGGAGGGTGGGGGCTACACCTTC.